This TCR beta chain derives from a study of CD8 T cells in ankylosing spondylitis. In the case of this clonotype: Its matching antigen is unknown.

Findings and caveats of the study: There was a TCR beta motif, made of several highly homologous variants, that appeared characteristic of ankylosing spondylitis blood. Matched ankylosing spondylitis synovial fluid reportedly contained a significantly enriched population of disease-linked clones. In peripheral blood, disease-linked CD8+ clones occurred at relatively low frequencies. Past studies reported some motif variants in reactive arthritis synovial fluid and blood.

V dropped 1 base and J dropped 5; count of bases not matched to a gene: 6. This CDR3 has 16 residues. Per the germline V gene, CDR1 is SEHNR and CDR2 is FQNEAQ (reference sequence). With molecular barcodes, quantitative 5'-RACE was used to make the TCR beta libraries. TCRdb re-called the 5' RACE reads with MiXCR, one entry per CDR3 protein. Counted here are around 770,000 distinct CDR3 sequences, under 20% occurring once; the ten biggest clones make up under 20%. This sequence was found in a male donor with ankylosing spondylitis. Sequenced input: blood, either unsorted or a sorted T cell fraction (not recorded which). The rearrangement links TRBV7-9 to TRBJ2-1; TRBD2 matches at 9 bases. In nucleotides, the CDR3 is TGTGCCAGCAGCTTAGTGGGCCCTAGCGGGAACAATGAGCAGTTCTTC. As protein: CASSLVGPSGNNEQFF.